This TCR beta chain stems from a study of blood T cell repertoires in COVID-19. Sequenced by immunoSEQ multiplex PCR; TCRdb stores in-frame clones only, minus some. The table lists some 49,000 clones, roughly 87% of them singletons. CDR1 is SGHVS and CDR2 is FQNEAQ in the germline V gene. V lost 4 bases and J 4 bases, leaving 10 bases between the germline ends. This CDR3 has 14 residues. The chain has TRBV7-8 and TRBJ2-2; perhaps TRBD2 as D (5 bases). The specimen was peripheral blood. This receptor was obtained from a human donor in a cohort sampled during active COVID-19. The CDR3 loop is CASSSRTLTGELFF. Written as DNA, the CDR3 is TGTGCCAGCAGCTCGCGGACTCTCACCGGGGAGCTGTTTTTT. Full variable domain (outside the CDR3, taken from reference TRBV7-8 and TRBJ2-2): GAGVSQSPRYKVAKRGQDVALRCDPISGHVSLFWYQQALGQGPEFLTYFQNEAQLDKSGLPSDRFFAERPEGSVSTLKIQRTQQEDSAVYLCASSSRTLTGELFFGEGSRLTVL.